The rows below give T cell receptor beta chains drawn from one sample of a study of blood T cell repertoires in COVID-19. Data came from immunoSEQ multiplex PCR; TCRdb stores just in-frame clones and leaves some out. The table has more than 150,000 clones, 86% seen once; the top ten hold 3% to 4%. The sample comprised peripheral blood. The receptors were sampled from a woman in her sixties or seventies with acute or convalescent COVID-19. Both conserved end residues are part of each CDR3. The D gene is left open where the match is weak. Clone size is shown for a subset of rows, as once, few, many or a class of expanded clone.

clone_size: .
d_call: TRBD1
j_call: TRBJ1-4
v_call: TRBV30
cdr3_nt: TGTGCCTCAGCCAAAAGGGGGCGGAATGAAAAACTGTTTTTT
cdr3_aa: CASAKRGRNEKLFF

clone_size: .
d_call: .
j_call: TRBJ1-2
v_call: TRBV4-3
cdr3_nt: TGCGCCAGCAGCCAAGAGTTCCTAGCCGGCTATGGCTACACCTTC
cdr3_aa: CASSQEFLAGYGYTF

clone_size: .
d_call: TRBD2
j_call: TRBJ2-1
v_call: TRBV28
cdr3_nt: TGTGCCAGCAGCCGTAGCGGGGTTGCGGGGAATGAGCAGTTCTTC
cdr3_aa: CASSRSGVAGNEQFF

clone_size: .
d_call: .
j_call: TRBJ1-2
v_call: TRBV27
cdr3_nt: TGTGCCAGCAGCCCCCGGGGGGGGAATTATGGCTACACCTTC
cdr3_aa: CASSPRGGNYGYTF

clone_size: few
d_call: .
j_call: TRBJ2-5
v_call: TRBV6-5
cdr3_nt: TGTGCCAGCAGTTACTCCTACAGACAAGAGACCCAGTACTTC
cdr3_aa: CASSYSYRQETQYF

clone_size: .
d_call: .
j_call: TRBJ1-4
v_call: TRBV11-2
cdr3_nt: TGTGCCAGCAGCCCTGGACATCGCGCCGGTAATGAAAAACTGTTTTTT
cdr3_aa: CASSPGHRAGNEKLFF

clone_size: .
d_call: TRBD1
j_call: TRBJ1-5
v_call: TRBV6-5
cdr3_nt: TGTGCCAGCAGAAGAGACAGGGCGGGCAATCAGCCCCAGCATTTT
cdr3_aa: CASRRDRAGNQPQHF

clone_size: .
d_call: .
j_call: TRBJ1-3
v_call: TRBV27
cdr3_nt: TGTGCCAGCAGGCTAACAGGTGGAAACACCATATATTTT
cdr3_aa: CASRLTGGNTIYF

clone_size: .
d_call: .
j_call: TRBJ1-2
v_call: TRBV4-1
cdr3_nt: TGCGCCAGCAGCCAAGTCTACAGCACAAACTATGGCTACACCTTC
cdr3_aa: CASSQVYSTNYGYTF

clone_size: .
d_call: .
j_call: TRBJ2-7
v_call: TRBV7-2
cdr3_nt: TGTGCCAGCAGCCTGACAGGTTACGAGCAGTACTTC
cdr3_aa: CASSLTGYEQYF

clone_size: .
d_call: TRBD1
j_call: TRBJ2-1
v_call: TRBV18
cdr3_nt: TGTGCCAGCTCACCGATCCCGACAGGGTATAACTACAATGAGCAGTTCTTC
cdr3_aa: CASSPIPTGYNYNEQFF

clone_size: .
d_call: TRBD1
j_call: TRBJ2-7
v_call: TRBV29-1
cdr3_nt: TGCAGCGTTGAAGATCGGGCGGGACAGGGGTTTGAGCAGTACTTC
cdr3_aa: CSVEDRAGQGFEQYF

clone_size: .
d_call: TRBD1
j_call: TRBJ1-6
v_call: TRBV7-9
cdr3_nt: TGTGCCAGCAGCCGAACGGCAGGGACAGGGGGCAGTTCACCCCTCCACTTT
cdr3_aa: CASSRTAGTGGSSPLHF

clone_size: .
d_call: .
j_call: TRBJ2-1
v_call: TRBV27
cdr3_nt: TGTGCCAGCAGTTTGATATGGAGCTCCTACAATGAGCAGTTCTTC
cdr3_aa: CASSLIWSSYNEQFF

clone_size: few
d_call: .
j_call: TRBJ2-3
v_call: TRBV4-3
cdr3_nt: TGCGCCAGCAGCCTGGGACACCTAAGCACAGATACGCAGTATTTT
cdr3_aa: CASSLGHLSTDTQYF

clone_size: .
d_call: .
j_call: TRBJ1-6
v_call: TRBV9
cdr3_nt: TGTGCCAGCAGCGTAGAGGGACACCTCTATAATTCACCCCTCCACTTT
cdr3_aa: CASSVEGHLYNSPLHF

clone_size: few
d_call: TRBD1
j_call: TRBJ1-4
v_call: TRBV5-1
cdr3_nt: TGCGCCAGCAGCCTTGGGACAGGGAATGAAAAACTGTTTTTT
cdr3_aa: CASSLGTGNEKLFF

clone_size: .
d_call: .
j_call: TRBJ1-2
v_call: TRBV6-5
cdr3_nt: TGTGCCAGCAGTTACTCCAATCGGGACTATGGCTACACCTTC
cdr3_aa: CASSYSNRDYGYTF

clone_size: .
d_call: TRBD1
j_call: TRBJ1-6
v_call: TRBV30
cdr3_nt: TGTGCCTGGAGTGTAAGAGGGGACAGGAGTTCACCCCTCCACTTT
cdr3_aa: CAWSVRGDRSSPLHF

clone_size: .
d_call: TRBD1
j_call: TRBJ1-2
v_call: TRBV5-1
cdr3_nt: TGCGCCAGCAGCCTGGACAGGGTAGCCTATGGCTACACCTTC
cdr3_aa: CASSLDRVAYGYTF

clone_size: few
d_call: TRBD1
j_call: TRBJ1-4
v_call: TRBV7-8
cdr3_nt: TGTGCCAGCAGCTTTGGACAGGGGGGAACTAATGAAAAACTGTTTTTT
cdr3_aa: CASSFGQGGTNEKLFF

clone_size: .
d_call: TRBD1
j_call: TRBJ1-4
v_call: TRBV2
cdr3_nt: TGTGCCAGCAGTGACAGGACAGGGATTGATGAAAAACTGTTTTTT
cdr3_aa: CASSDRTGIDEKLFF

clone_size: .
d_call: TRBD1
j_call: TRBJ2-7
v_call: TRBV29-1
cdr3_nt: TGCAGCGTCCGGGACAGCCTTAACTACGAGCAGTACTTC
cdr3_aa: CSVRDSLNYEQYF

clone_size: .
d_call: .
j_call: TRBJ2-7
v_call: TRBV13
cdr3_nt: TGTGCCAGCAGCCCTCCTAGGGCTAGCGCGAGCTACGAGCAGTACTTC
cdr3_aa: CASSPPRASASYEQYF

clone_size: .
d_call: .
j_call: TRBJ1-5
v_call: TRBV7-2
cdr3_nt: TGTGCCAGCAGCTTAGTCTCGGTGGATCAGCCCCAGCATTTT
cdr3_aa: CASSLVSVDQPQHF

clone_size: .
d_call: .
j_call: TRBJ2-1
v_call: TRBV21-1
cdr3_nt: TGTGCCAGCAGCACACCGTATTTTCAGGACATCCCCTCGAGGAGCTCCTACAATGAGCAGTTCTTC
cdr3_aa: CASSTPYFQDIPSRSSYNEQFF

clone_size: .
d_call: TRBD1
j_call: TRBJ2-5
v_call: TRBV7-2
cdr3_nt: TGTGCCAGCAGCGCACAGAAAGCCAGGGGGCGGGAGACCCAGTACTTC
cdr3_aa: CASSAQKARGRETQYF

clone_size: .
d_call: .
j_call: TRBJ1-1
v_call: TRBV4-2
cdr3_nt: TGTGCCAGCAGCCAACCGGCGAGGACTGAAGCTTTCTTT
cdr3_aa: CASSQPARTEAFF

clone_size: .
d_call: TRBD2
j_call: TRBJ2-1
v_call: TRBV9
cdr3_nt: TGTGCCAGCAGCGGAACGGGAGGTTCCTACAATGAGCAGTTCTTC
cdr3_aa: CASSGTGGSYNEQFF

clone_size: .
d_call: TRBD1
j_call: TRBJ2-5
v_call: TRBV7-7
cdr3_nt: TGTGCCAGCAGTACCGGGACAGGGAGTGGCCAAGAGACCCAGTACTTC
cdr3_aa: CASSTGTGSGQETQYF

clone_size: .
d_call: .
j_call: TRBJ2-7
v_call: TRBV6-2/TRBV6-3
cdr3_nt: TGTGCCAGCAGTTACTCGACCACTGGGACTGACCGCGAGCAGTACTTC
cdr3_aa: CASSYSTTGTDREQYF

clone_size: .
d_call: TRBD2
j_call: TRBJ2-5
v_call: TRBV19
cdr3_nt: TGTGCCAGTAGTATTCGGTCTCGCGGGGGACTCCGCCAAGAGACCCAGTACTTC
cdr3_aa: CASSIRSRGGLRQETQYF

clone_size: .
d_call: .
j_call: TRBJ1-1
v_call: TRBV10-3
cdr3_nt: TGTGCCATCACTGGGGGGGGGAACACTGAAGCTTTCTTT
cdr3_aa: CAITGGGNTEAFF

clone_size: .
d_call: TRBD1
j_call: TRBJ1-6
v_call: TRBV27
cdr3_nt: TGTGCCAGCAGTGGGGACAGGGGTTTGTCACCCCTCCACTTT
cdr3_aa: CASSGDRGLSPLHF

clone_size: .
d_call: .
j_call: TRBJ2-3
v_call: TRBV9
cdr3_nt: TGTGCCAGCAGCGTAGCGGTCACAGATACGCAGTATTTT
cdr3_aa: CASSVAVTDTQYF

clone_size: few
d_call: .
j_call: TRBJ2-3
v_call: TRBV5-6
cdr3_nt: TGTGCCAGCAGCTTGATGCGACTTCAGATGGGGCAGTATTTT
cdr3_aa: CASSLMRLQMGQYF

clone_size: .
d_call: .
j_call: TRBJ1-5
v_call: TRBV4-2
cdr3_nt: TGTGCCAGCAGCCAACAACTCGGGAGCAATCAGCCCCAGCATTTT
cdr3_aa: CASSQQLGSNQPQHF

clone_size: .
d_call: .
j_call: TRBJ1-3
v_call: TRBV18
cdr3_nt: TGTGCCAGCTCACCAGCGGGCCAGGGGAACACCATATATTTT
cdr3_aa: CASSPAGQGNTIYF

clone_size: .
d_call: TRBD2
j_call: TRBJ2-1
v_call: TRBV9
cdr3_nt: TGTGCCAGCAGCATTAGCGGGAGAGACTACAATGAGCAGTTCTTC
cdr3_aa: CASSISGRDYNEQFF

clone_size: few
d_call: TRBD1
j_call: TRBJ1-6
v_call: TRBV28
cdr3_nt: TGTGCCAGCAGTGAAACGGGACAGGGGGATTCACCCCTCCACTTT
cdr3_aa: CASSETGQGDSPLHF

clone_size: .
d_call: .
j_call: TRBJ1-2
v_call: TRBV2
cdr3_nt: TGTGCCAGCAGCGTCGACACTAACTATGGCTACACCTTC
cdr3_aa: CASSVDTNYGYTF

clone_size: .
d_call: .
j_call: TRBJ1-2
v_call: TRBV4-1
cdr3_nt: TGCGCCAGCAGCCAAGATGAAAACAGCTACTATGGCTACACCTTC
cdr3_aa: CASSQDENSYYGYTF

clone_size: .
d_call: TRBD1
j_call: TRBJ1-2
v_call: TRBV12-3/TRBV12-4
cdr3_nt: TGTGCCAGCAGAGCGACAGGGAATGGCTACACCTTC
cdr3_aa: CASRATGNGYTF

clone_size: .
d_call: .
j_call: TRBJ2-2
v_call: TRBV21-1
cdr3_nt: TGTGCCAGCAGCAAAACTCCCGAGGGCCTACTAGCGGGGAACACCGGGGAGCTGTTTTTT
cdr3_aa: CASSKTPEGLLAGNTGELFF

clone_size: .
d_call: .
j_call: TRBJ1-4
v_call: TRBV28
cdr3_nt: TGTGCCAGCAGTGCCCGAGGAGGCGCAACTAATGAAAAACTGTTTTTT
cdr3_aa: CASSARGGATNEKLFF

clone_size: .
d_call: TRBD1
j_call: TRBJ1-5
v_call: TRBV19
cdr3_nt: TGTGCCAGTAGTAGCCTCCGGACAGGGCCCCAGCATTTT
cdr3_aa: CASSSLRTGPQHF

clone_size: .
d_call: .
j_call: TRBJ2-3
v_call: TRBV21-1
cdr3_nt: TGTGCCAGCAGCAAACTTTTAGCGGGGGCCCAATCAGATACGCAGTATTTT
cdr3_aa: CASSKLLAGAQSDTQYF

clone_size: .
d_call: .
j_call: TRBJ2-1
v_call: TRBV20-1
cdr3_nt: TGCAGTGCTAGAGATACAGAAGGGAGGTTCTTC
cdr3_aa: CSARDTEGRFF

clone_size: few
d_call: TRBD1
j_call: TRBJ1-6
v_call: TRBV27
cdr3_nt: TGTGCCAGCAGCTATAAGGGGGCCCTCAATTCACCCCTCCACTTT
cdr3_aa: CASSYKGALNSPLHF

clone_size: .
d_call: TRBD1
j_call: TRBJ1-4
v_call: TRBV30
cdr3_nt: TGTGCCTGGAGTCCTCGAATTGGACAGGTCACAACTTTAGCTAATGAAAAACTGTTTTTT
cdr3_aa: CAWSPRIGQVTTLANEKLFF

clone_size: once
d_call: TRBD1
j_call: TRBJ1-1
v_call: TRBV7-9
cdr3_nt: TGTGCCAGCAGACCCCAGGGGGTGAGCACTGAAGCTTTCTTT
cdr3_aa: CASRPQGVSTEAFF

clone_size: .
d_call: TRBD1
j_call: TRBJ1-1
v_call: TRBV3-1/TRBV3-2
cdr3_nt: TGTGCCAGCAGCCAAGTTCGGCAGGGGGACACTGAAGCTTTCTTT
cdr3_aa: CASSQVRQGDTEAFF

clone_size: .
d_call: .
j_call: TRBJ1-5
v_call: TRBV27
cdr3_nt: TGTGCCAGCAGTTTGGAGGGGCACGGGAATCAGCCCCAGCATTTT
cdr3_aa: CASSLEGHGNQPQHF